One TCR beta chain is described in this entry. Its antigen is currently not known. At one end, the junction sequence differs from germline, possibly due to a read error. Unsorted PBMC libraries were generated from 2 million PBMCs stored in RNAlater at -80 °C until RNA extraction. Multiple sclerosis patients were enrolled in a US clinical protocol under which disease progression was evaluated by magnetic resonance imaging. PBMCs were separated from peripheral blood using Ficoll-Hypaque density gradient centrifugation and then cryopreserved in liquid nitrogen. This record belongs to a study of neurological immune-mediated disorders (dated by TCRdb to the late 2010s). Describing the broader study: Among the 34 multiple sclerosis patients, relapsing-remitting MS accounted for 31 and secondary progressive MS accounted for 3. Longitudinal samples, technical triplicates and paired sorted CD4+ and CD8+ T-cell subsets, alongside PBMC samples, were included among the approximately 98 TCR-beta libraries. Using UMI-based sequencing, the study compared peripheral blood TCR-beta repertoires from patients with HTLV-I-associated myelopathy (HAM/TSP), patients with multiple sclerosis, and healthy controls. The cohort was made up of about 65 subjects, consisting of around 14 HAM/TSP patients, 34 multiple sclerosis patients and 20 healthy controls.

cDNA synthesis used template-switch 5'RACE with a primer carrying a 10-nucleotide random unique molecular identifier tagging each TCR transcript. Every sequencing run yielded over 170 million TCR-beta sequences covering 15-18 subjects. Total RNA was extracted with the RNeasy kit. TCR-beta VDJ regions were amplified with primers for the TCR constant region and the 5'RACE anchor, using the KAPA Real-time Library Amplification kit. A first PCR added sample indexes and Illumina adaptors, after which a second PCR increased the library yield. After Ampure bead purification, the TCR product of roughly 650 bp was size-selected on a 2% E-gel SizeSelection system. Before pooling, libraries had their quality checked on a Bioanalyzer, their concentration measured with Qubit, and their quantity determined with the Kapa Library Quantification kit. Libraries were sequenced paired-end 2 x 150 bp on an Illumina HiSeq 2500. To increase sequence diversity, roughly 24-32% phiX was spiked into each library pool. As for the authors' bioinformatics: The UMI-based MiGEC pipeline processed quality-filtered reads and removed over 80% of raw TCR sequences during error correction. VDJ genes were aligned to IMGT germline references, and clonotypes were defined by unique CDR3 amino acid sequence plus V-J genes. VDJtools evaluated clonal expansion, Shannon diversity and CDR3 relatedness (CalcPairwiseDistances, ClusterSamples); CLCbio workbench built phylogenetic trees. Using coefficient-of-variation modelling across technical triplicates, the study counted a clone as expanded if it had at least 8 unique UMIs. TCRdb's own reprocessing of the public reads used fastp at Q25 and MiXCR and kept productive beta chains. Identical CDR3 protein sequences are pooled into one entry, listed with their most common genes and DNA. TCRdb assigned the V and J calls; the authors' analysis was not used. The sample data list about 58,000 distinct CDR3 sequences, and over 2% of these were observed just once. The top ten clonotypes cover 3% of the sample.

For CDR1 and CDR2, the germline V gene (reference sequence) lists LGHDT and YNNKEL. Its CDR3 holds 14 amino acids, cysteine through phenylalanine. Just the 42-base CDR3 DNA is kept, in frame starting at base 1. General study outcomes and caveats: No clinical or MRI features were associated with the MS cluster, and the authors said that larger cohorts are needed. Expanded clones from different subjects shared no identical CDR3 amino acid sequences, which suggests that TCR-beta repertoires were private in all groups. In phylogenetic analysis, the repertoires of 18 of 34 MS patients grouped into a cluster of related CDR3 sequences, which suggests a possible signature at the repertoire level. TCR clonal expansion was greatest in HAM/TSP patients and smallest in MS patients, who ranked below even healthy controls.

The receptor was isolated from a man aged 45-65 years with multiple sclerosis. Material: PBMCs. The sequence joins TRBV3-1 to TRBJ2-5, with the D segment possibly TRBD1 or TRBD2, each aligning over 5 bases. CDR3 protein: CAISQDLGVETQYF. The DNA is TGTGCCATCAGCCAAGATCTGGGGGTGGAGACCCAGTACTTC.